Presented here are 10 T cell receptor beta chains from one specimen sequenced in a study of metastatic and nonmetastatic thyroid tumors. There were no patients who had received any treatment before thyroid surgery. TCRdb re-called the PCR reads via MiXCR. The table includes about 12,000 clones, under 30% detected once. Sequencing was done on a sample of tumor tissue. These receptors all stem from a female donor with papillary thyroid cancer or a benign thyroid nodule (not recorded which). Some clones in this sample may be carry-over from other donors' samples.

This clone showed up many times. The DNA of the CDR3 is TGTGCCAGCAGCCAAGGGACAGGGGCCTATCCCCTCCACTTT. Amino acid sequence: CASSQGTGAYPLHF. The chain links TRBV16 to TRBJ1-6, with 10 bases matching TRBD1. This CDR3 contains 14 residues. The germline gives CDR1 KGHSY, CDR2 FQNENV. Trimming at V came to 2 bases and at J to 13 bases, leaving 5 bases not matched to a gene.

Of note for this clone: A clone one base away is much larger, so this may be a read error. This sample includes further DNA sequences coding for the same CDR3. In DNA form, the CDR3 reads TGTGCCAGCAGCGTAGATACTAAAGGCTCATACAATGAGCAGTTCTTC. Protein product: CASSVDTKGSYNEQFF. The rearrangement links TRBV9 to TRBJ2-1; the D is unclear. The V and J ends lost 0 bases and 4 bases respectively, with 14 bases between them. Per the germline V gene, CDR1 is SGDLS and CDR2 is YYNGEE. The CDR3 length is 16 residues.

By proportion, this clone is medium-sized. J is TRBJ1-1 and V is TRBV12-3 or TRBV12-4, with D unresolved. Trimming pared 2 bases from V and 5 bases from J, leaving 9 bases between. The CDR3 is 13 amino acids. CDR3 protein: CASSLSPGTEAFF. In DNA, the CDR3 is TGTGCCAGCAGTTTATCACCTGGGACTGAAGCTTTCTTT.

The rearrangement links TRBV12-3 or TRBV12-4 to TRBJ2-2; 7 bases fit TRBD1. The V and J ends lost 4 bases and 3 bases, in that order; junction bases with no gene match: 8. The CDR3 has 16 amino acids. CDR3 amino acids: CASSSFGTVHTGELFF. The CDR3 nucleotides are TGTGCCAGCAGTTCCTTCGGGACAGTTCACACCGGGGAGCTGTTTTTT.

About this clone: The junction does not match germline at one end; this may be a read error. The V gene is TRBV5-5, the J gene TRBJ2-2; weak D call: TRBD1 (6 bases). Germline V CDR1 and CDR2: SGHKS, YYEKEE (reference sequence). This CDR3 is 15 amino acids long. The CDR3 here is CASWLGARNTWELFF. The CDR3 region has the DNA TGTGCCAGCTGGCTGGGGGCTCGGAACACCTGGGAGCTGTTTTTT.

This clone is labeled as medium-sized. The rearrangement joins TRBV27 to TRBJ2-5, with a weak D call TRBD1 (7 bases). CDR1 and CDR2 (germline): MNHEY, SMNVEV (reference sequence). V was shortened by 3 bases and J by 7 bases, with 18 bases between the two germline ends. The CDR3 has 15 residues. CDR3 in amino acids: CASSLWRGRFGTQYF. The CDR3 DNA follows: TGTGCCAGCAGTTTGTGGAGGGGGCGCTTTGGGACCCAGTACTTC.

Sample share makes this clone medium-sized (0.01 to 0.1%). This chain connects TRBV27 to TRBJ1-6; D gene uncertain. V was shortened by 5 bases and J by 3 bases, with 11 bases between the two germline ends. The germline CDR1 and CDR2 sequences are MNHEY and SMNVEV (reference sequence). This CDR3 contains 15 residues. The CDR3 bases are TGTGCCAGCAGTCGAGAACAGCGCTATAATTCACCCCTCCACTTT. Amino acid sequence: CASSREQRYNSPLHF.

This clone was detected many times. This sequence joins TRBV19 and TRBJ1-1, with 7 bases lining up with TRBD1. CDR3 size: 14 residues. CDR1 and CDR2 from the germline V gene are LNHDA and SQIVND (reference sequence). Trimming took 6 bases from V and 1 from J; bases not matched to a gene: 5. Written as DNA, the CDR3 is TGTGCCAGTAGCCCCAGGGGGGGGAACACTGAAGCTTTCTTT. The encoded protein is CASSPRGGNTEAFF.

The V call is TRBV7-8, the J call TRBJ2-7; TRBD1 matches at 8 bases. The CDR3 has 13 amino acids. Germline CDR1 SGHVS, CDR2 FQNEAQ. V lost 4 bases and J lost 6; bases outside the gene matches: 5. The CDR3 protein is CASSSGTGGEQYF. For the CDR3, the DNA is TGTGCCAGCAGCTCCGGGACAGGAGGCGAGCAGTACTTC.

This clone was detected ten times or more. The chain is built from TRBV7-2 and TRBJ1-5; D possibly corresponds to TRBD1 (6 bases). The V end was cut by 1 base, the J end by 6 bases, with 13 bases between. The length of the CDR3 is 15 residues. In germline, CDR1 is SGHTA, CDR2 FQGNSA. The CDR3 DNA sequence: TGTGCCAGCAGCTTAGAAGCAGGGGAGGGTCAGCCCCAGCATTTT. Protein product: CASSLEAGEGQPQHF.